Each of the 26 T cell receptor beta chains below was sequenced from the same sample in a study of monozygotic twins with inflammatory bowel disease. One entry per CDR3 protein, without DNA, is what TCRdb gives after re-calling the 5' RACE reads. The sample table sets out roughly 160,000 distinct CDR3 sequences. Input material: blood. Receptors were obtained from a human donor with ulcerative colitis or Crohn's disease, or a healthy co-twin of an affected twin (not recorded which).

The chain combines TRBV20-1 with TRBJ2-5; checking the TCRdb D call of TRBD1 is not possible without DNA. Germline CDR1 DFQATT, CDR2 SNEGSKA (reference sequence). This CDR3 spans 12 amino acids. CDR3 loop: CSAAQGQETQYF.

The chain couples TRBV29-1 to TRBJ2-7; the TCRdb D gene call, TRBD2, has no DNA to confirm it. Germline lookup yields CDR1 SQVTM and CDR2 ANQGSEA. The CDR3 is 12 residues long. The chain's CDR3 is CSVASGGYEQYF.

This chain joins TRBV2 and TRBJ2-6; TCRdb returns TRBD2, unconfirmable since there is no DNA. The CDR3 has 17 amino acids. CDR1 and CDR2 from the germline V gene are SNHLY and FYNNEI. This chain's CDR3 is CASMAGVRTVGANVLTF.

The chain couples TRBV7-2 to TRBJ2-7; the TRBD2 assignment by TCRdb is unverifiable without DNA. This CDR3 comprises 17 residues. Germline loops: CDR1 SGHTA, CDR2 FQGNSA. The CDR3 here is CASSLVASGSYAHEQYF.

This chain links TRBV7-2 with TRBJ2-7; TCRdb returns TRBD1, unconfirmable since there is no DNA. Germline assignment: CDR1 SGHTA and CDR2 FQGNSA. The CDR3 totals 13 residues. Here the CDR3 reads CASNPGGFHEQYF.

The V and J genes are TRBV11-2 and TRBJ2-3. CDR1 SGHAT and CDR2 FQNNGV come from the germline V gene. CDR3 size: 15 residues. CDR3: CASSLDSGSTDTQYF.

The chain couples TRBV20-1 to TRBJ2-6; TCRdb's assignment of TRBD2 cannot be checked, as there is no DNA. Germline V gene lookup returns CDR1 DFQATT and CDR2 SNEGSKA (reference sequence). CDR3 length equals 18 residues. The CDR3 protein is CSARSVGTPATGANVLTF.

The rearrangement links TRBV5-1 to TRBJ2-1. The CDR3 has 12 amino acids. Germline-derived CDR1 and CDR2 are SGHRS and YFSETQ. The CDR3 region is CASSFNGNEQFF.

V gene TRBV10-3 combines with J gene TRBJ1-1; absent DNA, TCRdb's TRBD1 call cannot be checked. CDR1 is ENHRY, CDR2 SYGVKD, per germline. The CDR3 is made up of 14 amino acids. The CDR3: CAIRGTGSSTEAFF.

The CDR3 sequence is CASSLGTGPEQYF. The chain carries TRBV5-8 and TRBJ2-7; TCRdb outputs TRBD1, but without DNA this stays unchecked. The length of the CDR3 is 13 residues. The germline V gene encodes CDR1 SGHTS and CDR2 YDEGEE.

The chain carries TRBV6-1 and TRBJ2-1; TCRdb gives TRBD2 as the D gene, but with no DNA this cannot be confirmed. The germline CDR1 and CDR2 sequences are MNHNS and SASEGT. The CDR3 spans 15 residues. This CDR3 reads CASSPRLAGGNEQFF.

The V and J genes are TRBV7-9 and TRBJ1-2. The CDR3 runs 14 residues. Germline values: CDR1 SEHNR, CDR2 FQNEAQ (reference sequence). The CDR3 spells CASSFSDGNYGYTF.

V and J are TRBV18 and TRBJ2-7; TCRdb calls TRBD1, which cannot be checked without DNA. Germline loops: CDR1 KGHSH, CDR2 LQKENI. This CDR3 is built from 16 residues. Here the CDR3 reads CASSPPGGQAYYEQYF.

The chain has TRBV3-1 and TRBJ2-7; TCRdb picks TRBD2, but there is no DNA to check that call. This CDR3 spans 14 amino acids. Germline V gene sequence: CDR1 LGHDT, CDR2 YNNKEL (reference sequence). The CDR3 loop reads CASSLVGGTYEQYF.

The rearrangement uses TRBV5-6 and TRBJ1-1. In germline, CDR1 is SGHDT, CDR2 YYEEEE. The CDR3 loop spans 14 amino acids. This chain's CDR3 is CASSLRFLNTEAFF.

The chain joins TRBV15 to TRBJ1-3; TCRdb picks TRBD1, but there is no DNA to check that call. This CDR3 has 16 amino acids. Germline CDR1 is LNHNV and CDR2 is YYDKDF (reference sequence). The chain's CDR3 is CAISRGSGSSGNTIYF.

This chain connects TRBV11-2 to TRBJ1-4; TCRdb reports TRBD1, a call that lacks DNA to check it against. The length of the CDR3 is 15 residues. Germline loops: CDR1 SGHAT, CDR2 FQNNGV. This CDR3 reads CASSRIGGTNEKLFF.

This chain uses TRBV7-2 with TRBJ1-5. The CDR3 has 14 amino acids. The germline V gene has CDR1 SGHTA and CDR2 FQGNSA. CDR3 residues: CASSLGNSNQPQHF.

The gene calls are TRBV20-1 and TRBJ2-1. Germline values: CDR1 DFQATT, CDR2 SNEGSKA (reference sequence). This CDR3 spans 12 amino acids. CDR3 region: CSATRENNEQFF.

The chain employs TRBV10-2 and TRBJ1-5; TCRdb outputs TRBD1, but without DNA this stays unchecked. This CDR3 is built from 15 residues. Germline loops: CDR1 WSHSY, CDR2 SAAADI. CDR3 residues: CASRASGTANQPQHF.

This chain connects TRBV12-3 or TRBV12-4 to TRBJ1-2. The CDR3 loop spans 14 amino acids. CDR3 amino acids: CASTAKLSNYGYTF.

J is TRBJ1-6 and V is TRBV30. Per the germline V gene, CDR1 is GTSNPN and CDR2 is SVGIG (reference sequence). The CDR3 consists of 15 residues. The CDR3 sequence is CAWTREGTYNSPLHF.

The rearrangement uses TRBV30 and TRBJ1-2; TCRdb indicates TRBD1, and absent DNA this call remains unverified. CDR1 and CDR2 (germline): GTSNPN, SVGIG (reference sequence). The CDR3 loop spans 12 amino acids. The CDR3 sequence: CAWRKGSHGYTF.

The chain couples TRBV7-2 to TRBJ2-1. CDR3 size: 13 residues. Germline-derived CDR1 and CDR2 are SGHTA and FQGNSA. CDR3 in amino acids: CASSLTLDNEQFF.

The chain links TRBV7-9 to TRBJ2-7; TCRdb designates TRBD2, a call that cannot be tested without DNA. The CDR3 extends over 14 amino acids. CDR1 is SEHNR and CDR2 is FQNEAQ in the germline V gene (reference sequence). CDR3: CASSSGTSGYEQYF.

This chain connects TRBV30 to TRBJ1-6; absent DNA, TCRdb's TRBD1 call cannot be checked. The CDR3 has 14 residues. Germline values: CDR1 GTSNPN, CDR2 SVGIG (reference sequence). CDR3 residues: CAWVTGTGNSPLHF.